One T cell receptor (beta chain) is described in this entry. Its antigen remains unknown. The entry originates in a study of OX40 agonist ivuxolimab in advanced cancers. Study details: Three patients had partial responses: one hepatocellular carcinoma, two cutaneous melanoma.

The ends were cut back, 0 bases at V and 3 bases at J, with 6 bases in the middle. This CDR3 contains 13 residues. CDR1 is SGHTS, CDR2 YDEGEE, per germline. Method: immunoSEQ multiplex PCR; TCRdb's copy keeps in-frame clones and lacks some. Of approximately 61,000 clones in the sample, around 80% are singletons; the top ten hold around 2%. Study-wide results and caveats: The expanded peripheral T cells' antigen specificity was not determined.

The sample was CD4+ or CD8+ T cells sorted from blood, taken in a trial of the OX40 agonist ivuxolimab. The V gene is TRBV5-8, the J gene TRBJ1-2; D call uncertain. This receptor was identified in an adult with an advanced solid tumor such as melanoma, head and neck, liver or kidney cancer. In nucleotides, the CDR3 is TGTGCCAGCAGCTTGGGGAGGGACTATGGCTACACCTTC. Protein: CASSLGRDYGYTF.